This entry lists 7 T cell receptor beta chains sequenced from one sample in a study of blood T cell repertoires in COVID-19. Generated by immunoSEQ multiplex PCR, the TCRdb table keeps only in-frame clones and is missing some. The sample contains fewer than 85,000 clones, around three quarters of which appear only once. Source material: peripheral blood. The origin of the receptors is a woman of 80 years or more with active or convalescent COVID-19.

The V and J genes are TRBV27 and TRBJ2-3; the match to TRBD1 covers 9 bases. Germline trimming cut 5 bases from V and 1 base from J; bases unmatched to any gene: 7. This CDR3 contains 16 residues. Germline lookup yields CDR1 MNHEY and CDR2 SMNVEV (reference sequence). The CDR3 region has the DNA TGTGCCAGCAGTGCTACAGGGGGCGGGGGCACAGATACGCAGTATTTT. Protein product: CASSATGGGGTDTQYF.

The chain carries TRBV11-2 and TRBJ1-1; a possible D gene is TRBD1 (5 bases). The CDR3 is 13 residues long. CDR1 and CDR2 from the germline V gene are SGHAT and FQNNGV. The V and J ends lost 4 bases and 5 bases respectively, with 11 bases between them. This CDR3 is CASSSNRLTEAFF. The CDR3 coding sequence is TGTGCCAGCAGCTCCAACAGGTTGACTGAAGCTTTCTTT.

The rearrangement links TRBV6-6 to TRBJ1-2; 7 bases map to TRBD1. CDR1 is MNHNY and CDR2 is SVGAGI in the germline V gene (reference sequence). With V trimmed by 5 bases and J by 4 bases, 4 bases remained unmatched. The CDR3 runs 13 residues. The CDR3 loop is CASSPGQSYGYTF. DNA of the CDR3: TGTGCCAGCAGTCCGGGACAGTCCTATGGCTACACCTTC.

The chain carries TRBV7-6 and TRBJ1-1, with a tentative D call TRBD1 (5 bases). CDR1 and CDR2 from the germline V gene are SGHVS and FNYEAQ. Trimming cost V 0 bases and J 4 bases, with 9 bases left between them. The CDR3 has 14 amino acids. The CDR3 sequence is CASSLAGAGTEAFF. CDR3 bases: TGTGCCAGCAGCTTAGCAGGGGCCGGCACTGAAGCTTTCTTT.

This sequence joins TRBV30 and TRBJ2-2; 7 bases are a match to TRBD1. The germline gives CDR1 GTSNPN, CDR2 SVGIG (reference sequence). CDR3 length: 13 residues. Trimming took 3 bases from V and 6 from J; bases not matched to a gene: 4. CDR3 loop: CAWRMTGSGELFF. The CDR3 DNA reads as TGTGCCTGGAGGATGACAGGGTCCGGGGAGCTGTTTTTT.

V usage is TRBV5-1 and J usage is TRBJ1-6, with 8 bases that match TRBD1. From germline, CDR1 is SGHRS and CDR2 YFSETQ. Trimming removed 4 bases from V and 7 bases from J; junction bases left unmatched: 13. The CDR3 is made up of 17 amino acids. The CDR3 DNA is TGCGCCAGCAGCGATATAACAGGGGGAATATGGAATTCACCCCTCCACTTT. Amino acids: CASSDITGGIWNSPLHF. Using reference TRBV5-1 and TRBJ1-6 for the parts outside the CDR3, the full variable domain is KAGVTQTPRYLIKTRGQQVTLSCSPISGHRSVSWYQQTPGQGLQFLFEYFSETQRNKGNFPGRFSGRQFSNSRSEMNVSTLELGDSALYLCASSDITGGIWNSPLHFGNGTRLTVT.

V gene TRBV6-2 or TRBV6-3 combines with J gene TRBJ2-3; maybe TRBD2 (6 bases). CDR1 is MNHEY and CDR2 is SVGEGT in the germline V gene. The CDR3 runs to 15 residues. V lost 5 bases and J lost 0, with 12 bases in between. CDR3 residues: CASSRGTGSTDTQYF. The CDR3, as DNA: TGTGCCAGCAGTCGGGGGACGGGGAGCACAGATACGCAGTATTTT.